The 26 T cell receptor beta chains listed next were all sequenced from one sample in a study of regulatory T cells in long-lasting Graves disease. For TCR beta, libraries came from iRepertoire HTBI primers and Arm-PCR of CDR3 regions. Each CDR3 protein is one row after TCRdb ran MiXCR on the multiplex PCR reads. The sample lists some 460,000 distinct CDR3 sequences; about 17% were seen once. Time point indicated: newly diagnosed GD, antithyroid drugs for less than 3 months. Preparation of the TCR library used RNA extracted from PBMCs. The sample was also reused in another study, on T cells in Graves' hyperthyroidism and ophthalmopathy.

The source material was peripheral blood mononuclear cells (PBMCs), sampled at new diagnosis, from a patient treated with antithyroid drugs. The source of these receptors is a man aged 35 to 55 with Graves disease.

The sample holds many counts of this clonotype. The chain uses TRBV20-1 and TRBJ2-3; 8 bases are a match to TRBD2. Germline loops: CDR1 DFQATT, CDR2 SNEGSKA (reference sequence). This CDR3 spans 17 amino acids. The V gene end was trimmed by 0 bases and the J gene end by 2 bases; junction bases not matched to a gene: 10. The CDR3, as DNA: TGCAGTGCTAGAGAAGCGGGAGCAATCATATACACAGATACGCAGTATTTT. It specifies CSAREAGAIIYTDTQYF.

This chain connects TRBV6-2 or TRBV6-3 to TRBJ1-1; the D gene is possibly TRBD1 (5 bases). The CDR3 loop spans 12 amino acids. CDR1 and CDR2 (germline): MNHEY, SVGEGT. Trimming removed 2 bases from V and 6 bases from J, with 7 bases in between. The DNA of the CDR3 is TGTGCCAGCAGTTACCGGGGACCTGAAGCTTTCTTT. Its protein is CASSYRGPEAFF.

This clonotype was seen repeatedly, ten times or more. This chain connects TRBV2 to TRBJ2-7; 11 positions match TRBD1. The CDR3 spans 13 residues. Losses at the gene ends were 7 bases for V and 4 bases for J; bases not matched to a gene: 3. Germline V gene data show CDR1 as SNHLY and CDR2 as FYNNEI. In DNA, the CDR3 is TGTGCCAGCACCTGGGACAGGGGGTACGAGCAGTACTTC. Its translation: CASTWDRGYEQYF.

This clonotype appeared a few times. V gene TRBV7-2 combines with J gene TRBJ2-2; 10 positions agree with TRBD2. The length of the CDR3 is 18 residues. After removal of 1 base from V and 6 bases from J, the junction contained 11 bases not matched to a gene. The germline V gene encodes CDR1 SGHTA and CDR2 FQGNSA. The CDR3 DNA follows: TGTGCCAGCAGCTTAGTAACCTCGCGACTAGCGGGTTCCGGGGAGCTGTTTTTT. Protein: CASSLVTSRLAGSGELFF.

Ten or more counts support this clonotype. This chain connects TRBV20-1 to TRBJ2-1, with D possibly being TRBD1 or TRBD2 (6 bases each). CDR1 and CDR2 from the germline V gene are DFQATT and SNEGSKA (reference sequence). V shed 5 bases and J shed 4 bases, with 21 bases lying between them. The CDR3 covers 16 residues. CDR3 residues: CSAVPWGAERYNEQFF. In DNA, the CDR3 is TGCAGTGCTGTCCCCTGGGGGGCGGAAAGGTACAATGAGCAGTTCTTC.

The V gene is TRBV2, the J gene TRBJ2-3; TRBD1 matches 8 bases. The tail of the sequence fits TRBJ2-7 better, so the J call may be wrong. The germline CDR1 and CDR2 sequences are SNHLY and FYNNEI. The CDR3 is 17 amino acids. In DNA form, the CDR3 reads TGTGCCAGCAGTGAAGGACAGAGGTGGACAGGGAGTTCAGAGCAGTACTTC. Translation gives CASSEGQRWTGSSEQYF.

This clonotype was observed many times. The chain is built from TRBV7-9 and TRBJ2-1; 8 bases line up with TRBD1. Germline lookup yields CDR1 SEHNR and CDR2 FQNEAQ (reference sequence). The CDR3 runs to 13 residues. The ends lost 10 bases at V and 4 bases at J; junction bases unmatched: 6. CDR3: CAILTGAYNEQFF. CDR3 sequence (DNA): TGTGCCATCCTGACAGGGGCTTACAATGAGCAGTTCTTC.

This clonotype was seen repeatedly, ten times or more. The chain carries TRBV28 and TRBJ2-3; D may correspond to TRBD1 or TRBD2 (5 bases each). The germline gives CDR1 MDHEN, CDR2 SYDVKM. V was shortened by 6 bases and J by 3 bases, with 13 bases between the two germline ends. This CDR3 has 14 amino acids. The CDR3 DNA sequence: TGTGCCAGCAGCCAATGGGGACCGACAGATACGCAGTATTTT. Protein product: CASSQWGPTDTQYF.

J is TRBJ2-6 and V is TRBV27; tentatively, D is TRBD1 or TRBD2 (6 bases each). CDR1 is MNHEY, CDR2 SMNVEV, per germline (reference sequence). The CDR3 loop spans 19 amino acids. V was trimmed by 7 bases and J by 3 bases, leaving 25 bases between them. For the CDR3, the DNA is TGTGCCAGCACCCATGAGGGGGGTTGGACTCAAGGTGGGGCCAACGTCCTGACTTTC. This codes for CASTHEGGWTQGGANVLTF. Looking up the rest from reference TRBV27 and TRBJ2-6 gives the full variable domain: EAQVTQNPRYLITVTGKKLTVTCSQNMNHEYMSWYRQDPGLGLRQIYYSMNVEVTDKGDVPEGYKVSRKEKRNFPLILESPSPNQTSLYFCASTHEGGWTQGGANVLTFGAGSRLTVL.

This clonotype was found once. The chain recombines TRBV24-1 with TRBJ2-2, with 9 nucleotides matching TRBD1. After removal of 6 bases from V and 3 bases from J, the junction contained 7 bases not matched to a gene. The CDR3 sequence is 16 residues long. Germline lookup yields CDR1 KGHDR and CDR2 SFDVKD. The CDR3, as DNA: TGTGCCACCAGTTCCCGGGACAGGGATTACACCGGGGAGCTGTTTTTT. Protein: CATSSRDRDYTGELFF.

The chain recombines TRBV18 with TRBJ2-1; D is unresolved. Per germline, CDR1 KGHSH and CDR2 LQKENI. The CDR3 covers 16 residues. V lost 3 bases and J lost 7, with 19 bases in between. In nucleotides, the CDR3 is TGTGCCAGCTCACCTAAGACCGCAGGAGCCTCAAATGAGCAGTTCTTC. This encodes CASSPKTAGASNEQFF.

The chain's CDR3 is CASSGAQGGNTEAFF. In DNA form, the CDR3 reads TGTGCCAGCAGCGGCGCACAGGGCGGGAACACTGAAGCTTTCTTT. V and J are TRBV13 and TRBJ1-1; TRBD1 might be the D (6 bases). The V end was cut by 5 bases, the J end by 1 base, with 14 bases between. Germline V gene sequence: CDR1 PRHDT, CDR2 FYEKMQ (reference sequence). This CDR3 spans 15 amino acids. The full variable domain, in which reference TRBV13 and TRBJ1-1 provide the parts outside the CDR3, is AAGVIQSPRHLIKEKRETATLKCYPIPRHDTVYWYQQGPGQDPQFLISFYEKMQSDKGSIPDRFSAQQFSDYHSELNMSSLELGDSALYFCASSGAQGGNTEAFFGQGTRLTVV.

The rearrangement joins TRBV15 to TRBJ2-7, with TRBD2 as a possible D gene (6 bases). Germline V gene data show CDR1 as LNHNV and CDR2 as YYDKDF (reference sequence). There are 18 residues in the CDR3. Deletions cut 0 bases from V and 6 bases from J, with 24 bases between. Here the CDR3 reads CATSRDITAGLVGAEQYF. CDR3 sequence (DNA): TGTGCCACCAGCAGAGATATTACCGCGGGGCTAGTAGGTGCCGAGCAGTACTTC.

The chain employs TRBV20-1 and TRBJ1-4; perhaps TRBD1 as D (5 bases). Germline V gene sequence: CDR1 DFQATT, CDR2 SNEGSKA (reference sequence). V gave up 3 bases and J gave up 4 bases, with 12 bases separating them. The CDR3 loop spans 14 amino acids. The CDR3 here is CSASGGAVNEKLFF. The CDR3 DNA sequence: TGCAGTGCTAGTGGGGGAGCAGTTAATGAAAAACTGTTTTTT.

This clonotype was counted between two and nine times. This rearrangement joins TRBV19 to TRBJ2-3; 8 bases are a match to TRBD1. CDR1 is LNHDA and CDR2 is SQIVND in the germline V gene (reference sequence). V lost 1 base and J lost 4; bases outside the gene matches: 7. CDR3 length: 16 residues. CDR3 in DNA: TGTGCCAGTAGTATAGTCGGCAGGGGGCAGCCAGATACGCAGTATTTT. It specifies CASSIVGRGQPDTQYF.

The chain is built from TRBV6-6 and TRBJ2-7; the D is unclear. Germline V lookup: CDR1 MNHNY, CDR2 SVGAGI (reference sequence). V lost 0 bases and J lost 5, with 20 bases in between. The CDR3 has 17 residues. This chain's CDR3 is CASSYSISRTLPHEQYF. The CDR3 nucleotides are TGTGCCAGCAGTTACTCGATTAGCCGGACCCTACCCCACGAGCAGTACTTC.

This clonotype has just a few counts. A single base separates this from a much larger clone, so it may be a read error. The chain has TRBV7-3 and TRBJ2-1; 8 nucleotides line up with TRBD1. The end of the DNA is better explained by TRBJ2-7, so the J call may be wrong. Germline loops: CDR1 SGHTA, CDR2 FQGTGA. The CDR3 contains 15 residues. DNA of the CDR3: TGTGCCAGCAGCCAGTCCGGGACAGGTCCTTGGGAGCAGTACTTC. Its protein product is CASSQSGTGPWEQYF.

This clonotype was recorded at least ten times. The CDR3 DNA is TGTGCCAGCAGCTTAGATCGCGGACTAGCGGGAGGTTCCTCCTACGAGCAGTACTTC. It encodes CASSLDRGLAGGSSYEQYF. The chain uses TRBV11-2 and TRBJ2-7, with 14 nucleotides matching TRBD2. Germline CDR1 is SGHAT and CDR2 is FQNNGV. Losses at the gene ends were 0 bases for V and 0 bases for J; bases not matched to a gene: 7. CDR3 length: 19 residues.

The sample holds many counts of this clonotype. The V and J genes are TRBV5-1 and TRBJ1-2; perhaps TRBD1 as D (6 bases). Trimming left V 4 bases short and J 4 bases short, with 17 bases between. CDR1 and CDR2 (germline): SGHRS, YFSETQ. The CDR3 is made up of 15 amino acids. The CDR3 spells CASSTRGGWSYGYTF. The CDR3 nucleotides read TGCGCCAGCAGCACGAGGGGGGGTTGGAGCTATGGCTACACCTTC.

This clonotype was seen ten or more times. The chain combines TRBV3-1 with TRBJ2-1, with TRBD2 matching over 9 bases. The germline V gene encodes CDR1 LGHDT and CDR2 YNNKEL (reference sequence). CDR3 length: 16 residues. The ends lost 4 bases at V and 10 bases at J; junction bases unmatched: 14. The CDR3 bases are TGTGCCAGCAGCCCCTTCCCAGCTAGCGGGAATCGAGAGCAGTTCTTC. It specifies CASSPFPASGNREQFF.

This clonotype was observed many times. The chain uses TRBV20-1 and TRBJ2-7; D unresolved. Germline CDR1 is DFQATT and CDR2 is SNEGSKA (reference sequence). V lost 0 bases to trimming and J lost 5 bases, with 20 bases between them. The CDR3 runs to 16 residues. CDR3 bases: TGCAGTGCTAGAGACTCCCGGCGAGCCACAGTTCACGAGCAGTACTTC. It encodes CSARDSRRATVHEQYF.

V is TRBV12-5 and J is TRBJ1-6, with D possibly being TRBD1 (6 bases). Trimming left V 0 bases short and J 6 bases short, with 9 bases between. This CDR3 has 15 residues. Germline values: CDR1 LGHNT, CDR2 FRNRAP. CDR3 residues: CASGLVQGGNSPLHF. CDR3 sequence (DNA): TGTGCTAGTGGTTTGGTACAGGGCGGTAATTCACCCCTCCACTTT.

This clonotype was found a few times. V is TRBV24-1 and J is TRBJ2-2, with 9 nucleotides matching TRBD1. In germline, CDR1 is KGHDR, CDR2 SFDVKD. The CDR3 sequence is 15 residues long. V gave up 4 bases and J gave up 4 bases; unmatched junction bases: 3. The CDR3 sequence is CATSDSGQGTGELFF. CDR3 in DNA: TGTGCCACCAGTGACTCGGGACAGGGCACCGGGGAGCTGTTTTTT.

Many counts were recorded for this clonotype. This sequence joins TRBV30 and TRBJ1-2; no reliable D call. CDR1 and CDR2 from the germline V gene are GTSNPN and SVGIG (reference sequence). V dropped 2 bases and J dropped 4 bases, with 17 bases sitting between them. CDR3 length: 15 residues. For the CDR3, the DNA is TGTGCCTGGAGTCTTAGCAGGCGGGGAACCTATGGCTACACCTTC. Translating it yields CAWSLSRRGTYGYTF.

This clonotype was seen ten or more times. V usage is TRBV12-3 or TRBV12-4 and J usage is TRBJ2-1; D is possibly TRBD2 (6 bases). The CDR3 covers 15 residues. V lost 5 bases to trimming and J lost 3 bases, with 14 bases between them. The CDR3 DNA is TGTGCCAGCAGTCCGAACGGGCGGGGCTACAATGAGCAGTTCTTC. Translation: CASSPNGRGYNEQFF.

This chain joins TRBV5-1 and TRBJ2-1; 10 bases match TRBD2. CDR1 is SGHRS and CDR2 is YFSETQ in the germline V gene. V trimming: 2 bases; J trimming: 3 bases; junction bases outside the gene matches: 5. The length of the CDR3 is 16 residues. CDR3 sequence: CASSFKLAGYYNEQFF. The CDR3 DNA sequence: TGCGCCAGCAGCTTTAAACTAGCGGGATACTACAATGAGCAGTTCTTC.